Listed below are T cell receptor beta chains from one sample, sequenced in a study of T-cell reconstitution after alpha-beta-depleted transplantation in children. TCRdb passed the PCR reads through MiXCR, listing each CDR3 protein once. The sample has approximately 230,000 distinct CDR3 sequences; roughly a quarter are singletons. This material consisted of PBMCs, mostly from graft donor cells, taken 360 days after TCRalphabeta/CD19-depleted stem cell transplant. Receptors originate from a female patient aged 2 to 10 who had a stem cell transplant for congenital amegakaryocytic thrombocytopenia, so the T cells may come from the graft donor. Each CDR3 is given with its conserved first and last residue. D genes are given only for firm matches. Only some rows state a clone size, as once, few, many or a class for expanded clones.

.	.	TRBV12-3/TRBV12-4	TRBJ1-2	CARSPRQVTNYGYTF	TGTGCCAGGAGTCCCCGACAGGTGACTAACTATGGCTACACCTTC
TRBD2	many	TRBV12-3/TRBV12-4	TRBJ2-1	CASRLLAGFHNEQFF	TGTGCCAGCAGACTCTTAGCGGGGTTCCACAATGAGCAGTTCTTC
TRBD1	.	TRBV2	TRBJ2-3	CARGFHYRGTDTQYF	TGTGCCAGGGGATTCCATTACAGGGGAACAGATACGCAGTATTTT
.	few	TRBV2	TRBJ2-2	CASNGDLALNTGELFF	TGTGCCAGCAATGGGGATTTGGCACTGAACACCGGGGAGCTGTTTTTT
.	.	TRBV5-6	TRBJ2-1	CASTNRGFYNEQFF	TGTGCCAGCACCAATAGGGGCTTCTACAATGAGCAGTTCTTC
TRBD1	few	TRBV29-1	TRBJ2-2	CSAQLQGFNTGELFF	TGCAGCGCGCAATTACAGGGGTTTAACACCGGGGAGCTGTTTTTT
TRBD1	many	TRBV27	TRBJ2-2	CATRRTGNTGELFF	TGTGCCACCCGGAGGACAGGGAACACCGGGGAGCTGTTTTTT
.	.	TRBV7-2	TRBJ1-2	CASSLYRDSYGYTF	TGTGCCAGCAGCTTATACCGGGATAGCTATGGCTACACCTTC
TRBD1	many	TRBV12-3/TRBV12-4	TRBJ2-3	CASSFEAGGDTQYF	TGTGCCAGCAGTTTTGAGGCAGGGGGAGATACGCAGTATTTT
TRBD2	.	TRBV7-7	TRBJ2-5	CASSLARGRVETQYF	TGTGCCAGCAGCTTAGCGCGGGGGAGGGTAGAGACCCAGTACTTC
TRBD2	.	TRBV28	TRBJ2-5	CASRPGGSQETQYF	TGTGCCAGCAGGCCGGGGGGGAGCCAAGAGACCCAGTACTTC
.	few	TRBV28	TRBJ2-4	CASRGGAKNIQYF	TGTGCCAGCAGGGGGGGAGCCAAAAACATTCAGTACTTC
TRBD2	few	TRBV20-1	TRBJ2-2	CSAVAGGSTGELFF	TGCAGTGCTGTAGCGGGAGGAAGCACCGGGGAGCTGTTTTTT
TRBD1	.	TRBV4-2	TRBJ1-2	CASSQGTGHYGYTF	TGTGCCAGCAGCCAAGGGACAGGTCACTATGGCTACACCTTC
.	.	TRBV7-8	TRBJ2-5	CASSQERTNF	TGTGCCAGCAGCCAGGAAAGGACGAATTTC
.	few	TRBV5-1	TRBJ2-1	CASSGRSGTLYNEQFF	TGCGCCAGCAGCGGACGATCCGGGACACTATACAATGAGCAGTTCTTC
.	.	TRBV19	TRBJ2-1	CASSIPERVYEQFF	TGTGCCAGTAGTATCCCGGAGCGGGTATATGAGCAGTTCTTC
TRBD2	few	TRBV20-1	TRBJ2-4	CSAHRRGGTKNIQYF	TGCAGTGCCCATCGTCGGGGGGGAACCAAAAACATTCAGTACTTC
.	many	TRBV20-1	TRBJ2-1	CSASGPSTSYNEQFF	TGCAGTGCTAGCGGCCCATCGACCTCCTACAATGAGCAGTTCTTC
.	.	TRBV7-9	TRBJ2-7	CASSLAFQWGEQYF	TGTGCCAGCAGCTTAGCGTTTCAATGGGGCGAGCAGTACTTC
TRBD1	.	TRBV4-2	TRBJ2-3	CASSQESRGFADTQYF	TGTGCCAGCAGCCAAGAGAGCAGGGGGTTTGCAGATACGCAGTATTTT
.	many	TRBV28	TRBJ2-3	CASSWGRLDTQYF	TGTGCCAGCAGTTGGGGGCGGCTGGATACGCAGTATTTT
.	few	TRBV4-1	TRBJ2-4	CASSQEPGLLAKNIQYF	TGCGCCAGCAGCCAAGAACCAGGGTTACTAGCCAAAAACATTCAGTACTTC
.	.	TRBV19	TRBJ2-5	CASSRSGVGRETQYF	TGTGCCAGTAGTCGATCGGGAGTGGGTCGAGAGACCCAGTACTTC
.	.	TRBV28	TRBJ1-5	CASSFSGIGNQPQHF	TGTGCCAGCAGTTTTTCCGGGATAGGCAATCAGCCCCAGCATTTT
TRBD1	.	TRBV6-5	TRBJ1-4	CASSYKGANEKLFF	TGTGCCAGCAGTTACAAGGGGGCAAATGAAAAACTGTTTTTT
TRBD1	many	TRBV9	TRBJ2-1	CASSFRDRGYNEQFF	TGTGCCAGCTCATTCCGGGACAGGGGCTACAATGAGCAGTTCTTC
TRBD2	few	TRBV6-5	TRBJ2-1	CASRYTGTSSDEQFF	TGTGCCAGCAGGTACACCGGGACTAGCTCCGATGAGCAGTTCTTC
.	.	TRBV2	TRBJ1-4	CASSEGPQGWEKLFF	TGTGCCAGCAGTGAAGGCCCGCAGGGTTGGGAAAAACTGTTTTTT
.	.	TRBV18	TRBJ2-5	CASSPYYGYQETQYF	TGTGCCAGCTCACCTTACTACGGGTACCAAGAGACCCAGTACTTC
TRBD2	many	TRBV25-1	TRBJ2-1	CASREVSGSSYNEQFF	TGTGCCAGCAGGGAAGTTAGCGGGAGCTCCTACAATGAGCAGTTCTTC
.	few	TRBV10-3	TRBJ1-6	CAISRASNNSPLHF	TGTGCCATCAGTAGGGCCAGCAATAATTCACCCCTCCACTTT